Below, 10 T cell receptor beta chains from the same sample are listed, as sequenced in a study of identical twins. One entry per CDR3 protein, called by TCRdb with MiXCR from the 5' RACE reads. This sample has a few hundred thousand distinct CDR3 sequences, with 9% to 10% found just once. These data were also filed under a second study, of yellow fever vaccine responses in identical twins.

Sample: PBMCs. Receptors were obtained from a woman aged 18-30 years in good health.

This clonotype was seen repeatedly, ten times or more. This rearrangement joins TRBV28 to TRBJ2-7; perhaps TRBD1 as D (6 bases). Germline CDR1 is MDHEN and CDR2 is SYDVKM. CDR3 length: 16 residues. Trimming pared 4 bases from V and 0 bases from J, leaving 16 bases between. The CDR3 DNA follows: TGTGCCAGCAGTTATGGGCAGGGGACACTCTCCTACGAGCAGTACTTC. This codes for CASSYGQGTLSYEQYF.

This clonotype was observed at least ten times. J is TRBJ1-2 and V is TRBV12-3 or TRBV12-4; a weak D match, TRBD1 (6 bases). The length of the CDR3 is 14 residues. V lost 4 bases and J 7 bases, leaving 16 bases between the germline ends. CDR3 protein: CASSSTGGSLGYTF. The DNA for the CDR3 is TGTGCCAGCAGTTCCACGGGGGGCTCGCTTGGCTACACCTTC.

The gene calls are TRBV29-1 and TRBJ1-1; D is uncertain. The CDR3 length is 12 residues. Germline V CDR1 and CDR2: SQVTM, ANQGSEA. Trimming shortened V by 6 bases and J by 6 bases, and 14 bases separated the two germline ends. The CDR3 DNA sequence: TGCAGCGTCGGGCCGACGATCTCTGAAGCTTTCTTT. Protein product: CSVGPTISEAFF.

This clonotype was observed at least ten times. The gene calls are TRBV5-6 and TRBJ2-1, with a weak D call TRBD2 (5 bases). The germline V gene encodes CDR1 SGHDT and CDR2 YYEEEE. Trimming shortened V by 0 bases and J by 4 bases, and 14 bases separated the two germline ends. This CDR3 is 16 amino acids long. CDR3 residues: CASSLGRAASYNEQFF. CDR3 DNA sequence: TGTGCCAGCAGCTTGGGGCGGGCCGCTTCATACAATGAGCAGTTCTTC.

The CDR3 sequence is CATSSGPRGEETQYF. The CDR3 DNA sequence: TGTGCCACCAGCAGTGGGCCCAGGGGGGAGGAGACCCAGTACTTC. The J gene is TRBJ2-5, the V gene TRBV15, with TRBD1 as a possible D gene (7 bases). This CDR3 is built from 15 residues. V was shortened by 3 bases and J by 5 bases, with 16 bases between the two germline ends. Germline-derived CDR1 and CDR2 are LNHNV and YYDKDF (reference sequence).

CDR3 protein: CATSRVRVGASPLHF. In nucleotides, the CDR3 is TGTGCCACCAGCAGAGTTCGAGTCGGAGCTTCACCCCTCCACTTT. V is TRBV15 and J is TRBJ1-6; no firm D call. The germline gives CDR1 LNHNV, CDR2 YYDKDF (reference sequence). The CDR3 spans 15 residues. The V end was cut by 1 base, the J end by 9 bases, with 13 bases between.

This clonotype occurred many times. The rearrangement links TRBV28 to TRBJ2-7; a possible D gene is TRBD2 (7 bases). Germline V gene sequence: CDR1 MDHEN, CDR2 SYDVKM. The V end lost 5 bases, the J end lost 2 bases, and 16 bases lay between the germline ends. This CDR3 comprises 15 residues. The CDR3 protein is CASSTLGGGTYEQYF. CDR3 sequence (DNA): TGTGCCAGCAGTACCCTGGGAGGGGGTACCTACGAGCAGTACTTC.

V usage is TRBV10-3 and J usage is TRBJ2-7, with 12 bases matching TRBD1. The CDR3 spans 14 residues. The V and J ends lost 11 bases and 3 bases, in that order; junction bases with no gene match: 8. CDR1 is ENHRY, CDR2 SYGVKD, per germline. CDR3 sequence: CAARGQGASYEQYF. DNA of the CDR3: TGTGCCGCTCGGGGACAGGGGGCAAGCTACGAGCAGTACTTC.

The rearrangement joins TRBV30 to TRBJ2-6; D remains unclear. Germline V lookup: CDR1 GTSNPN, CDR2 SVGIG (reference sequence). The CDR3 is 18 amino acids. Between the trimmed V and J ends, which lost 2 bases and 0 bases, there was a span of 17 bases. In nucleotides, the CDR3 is TGTGCCTGGAGTATGGGCAGGCCTAAATCCTCTGGGGCCAACGTCCTGACTTTC. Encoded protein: CAWSMGRPKSSGANVLTF.

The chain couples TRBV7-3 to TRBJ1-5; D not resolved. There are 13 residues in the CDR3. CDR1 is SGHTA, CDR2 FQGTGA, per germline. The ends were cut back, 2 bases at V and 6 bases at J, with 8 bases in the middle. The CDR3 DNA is TGTGCCAGCAGCTTATCTGCAAGTCAGCCCCAGCATTTT. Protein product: CASSLSASQPQHF.